These 24 T cell receptor beta chains share one sample of origin, sequenced in a study of T cells in Graves' hyperthyroidism and ophthalmopathy. The CDR3 regions of TCR beta were amplified from RNA transcripts. Carried out on the TCR CDR3, a first-round RT-PCR used the HTBI primer set. MiXCR, run by TCRdb on the multiplex PCR reads, gives a single entry per CDR3 protein. The table has about 420,000 distinct CDR3 sequences, roughly 15% seen once; the top ten hold 5.3%. The sequencing sample was made of blood. Source of these receptors: a woman aged 18-35 years with Graves' hyperthyroidism.

This clonotype was counted a few times. It may be a read error: a sequence one base away is much more abundant. The chain employs TRBV12-3 or TRBV12-4 and TRBJ1-5, with 7 bases lining up with TRBD1. This CDR3 comprises 16 residues. DNA of the CDR3: TGTGCCAGCAGTTTAGCGCCTGACAGGGTCAATCAGCTCCAGCATTTT. Translating gives CASSLAPDRVNQLQHF.

The chain uses TRBV19 and TRBJ1-6; D remains unclear. This CDR3 is 14 amino acids long. V was trimmed by 4 bases and J by 7 bases, leaving 11 bases between them. Per germline, CDR1 LNHDA and CDR2 SQIVND (reference sequence). The CDR3 sequence: CASSTSGINSPLHF. In DNA form, the CDR3 reads TGTGCCAGTAGTACGTCGGGGATAAATTCACCCCTCCACTTT.

The chain links TRBV19 to TRBJ1-3; D gene unclear. There are 13 residues in the CDR3. V shed 6 bases and J shed 3 bases, with 9 bases lying between them. Per germline, CDR1 LNHDA and CDR2 SQIVND (reference sequence). The CDR3 sequence: CASRSTDGNTIYF. The CDR3 DNA reads TGTGCCAGTAGGTCGACGGATGGAAACACCATATATTTT.

V usage is TRBV7-2 and J usage is TRBJ2-7; the D is unclear. Trimming removed 1 base at V and 0 bases at J, with 10 bases between. The CDR3 runs to 15 residues. In germline, CDR1 is SGHTA, CDR2 FQGNSA. CDR3 amino acids: CASSLEGVSSYEQYF. The CDR3 coding sequence is TGTGCCAGCAGCTTAGAAGGTGTTAGCTCCTACGAGCAGTACTTC.

Only a few counts were recorded for this clonotype. This rearrangement joins TRBV20-1 to TRBJ2-2; D is unclear. Trimming cost V 6 bases and J 1 base, with 12 bases left between them. There are 14 residues in the CDR3. In germline, CDR1 is DFQATT, CDR2 SNEGSKA (reference sequence). In nucleotides, the CDR3 is TGCAGTGCCAGGCTTACCGAGAACACCGGGGAGCTGTTTTTT. Its protein is CSARLTENTGELFF.

On this clonotype itself: An end of the junction does not agree with germline; a read error may underlie this. The V and J genes are TRBV11-3 and TRBJ2-1; D possibly corresponds to TRBD2 (6 bases). This CDR3 has 16 residues. Germline-derived CDR1 and CDR2 are SGHNT and YENEEA. CDR3 nucleotides: TGTGCCAGCAGCCTAGAACCCTACCTCGGGGGCAATGAGCAGTTCTTC. It yields the protein CASSLEPYLGGNEQFF.

The chain links TRBV12-5 to TRBJ2-5; either TRBD1 or TRBD2 may supply D (5 bases each). The ends were cut back, 0 bases at V and 1 base at J, with 21 bases in the middle. The CDR3 contains 19 residues. Looked up from germline, CDR1 is LGHNT and CDR2 is FRNRAP. This CDR3 reads CASGLVLFFRDRRQETQYF. CDR3 sequence (DNA): TGTGCTAGTGGTTTGGTACTTTTCTTCAGGGACCGGCGCCAAGAGACCCAGTACTTC. The full variable domain, rest sourced from reference TRBV12-5 and TRBJ2-5, is DARVTQTPRHKVTEMGQEVTMRCQPILGHNTVFWYRQTMMQGLELLAYFRNRAPLDDSGMPKDRFSAEMPDATLATLKIQPSEPRDSAVYFCASGLVLFFRDRRQETQYFGPGTRLLVL.

This clonotype has ten or more counts. This sequence joins TRBV9 and TRBJ1-1; a possible D gene is TRBD1 (6 bases). The CDR3 is 15 residues long. V was pared by 4 bases and J by 4 bases, with 17 bases between. CDR1 SGDLS and CDR2 YYNGEE come from the germline V gene. CDR3 protein: CASSPREGVPTEAFF. The DNA of the CDR3 is TGTGCCAGCAGCCCGCGAGAGGGGGTCCCCACTGAAGCTTTCTTT.

The sample holds many counts of this clonotype. The V and J genes are TRBV2 and TRBJ2-2; 13 nucleotides agree with TRBD2. The CDR3 runs 17 residues. V was pared by 6 bases and J by 1 base, with 5 bases of the junction left unmatched. CDR1 SNHLY and CDR2 FYNNEI come from the germline V gene. The CDR3 sequence: CASRWRLAGGNTGELFF. The CDR3 nucleotides read TGTGCCAGCAGGTGGAGACTAGCGGGAGGGAACACCGGGGAGCTGTTTTTT.

This clonotype has at least ten counts. V and J are TRBV11-1 and TRBJ2-1; 11 bases align to TRBD2. This CDR3 comprises 15 residues. The germline V gene encodes CDR1 SGHAT and CDR2 FQDESV (reference sequence). Trimming cost V 4 bases and J 4 bases; bases outside gene matches: 3. CDR3 DNA: TGTGCCAGCAGCTCGGGACTAGCGGAGTACAATGAGCAGTTCTTC. It specifies CASSSGLAEYNEQFF. The full variable domain, with the rest looked up from reference TRBV11-1 and TRBJ2-1, is EAEVAQSPRYKITEKSQAVAFWCDPISGHATLYWYRQILGQGPELLVQFQDESVVDDSQLPKDRFSAERLKGVDSTLKIQPAELGDSAMYLCASSSGLAEYNEQFFGPGTRLTVL.

This clonotype was picked up many times. V usage is TRBV20-1 and J usage is TRBJ2-7, with D hard to call. The germline gives CDR1 DFQATT, CDR2 SNEGSKA (reference sequence). V dropped 3 bases and J dropped 6 bases, with 12 bases sitting between them. This CDR3 contains 12 residues. The CDR3 loop is CSASPNSIEQYF. DNA for the CDR3: TGCAGTGCTAGCCCCAATTCAATCGAGCAGTACTTC.

This clonotype appeared a few times. The chain is built from TRBV5-1 and TRBJ2-5, with 10 bases matching TRBD1. The germline CDR1 and CDR2 sequences are SGHRS and YFSETQ. The CDR3 length is 15 residues. The trim removed 4 bases at V and 4 bases at J, leaving 7 bases unmatched. CDR3 coding DNA: TGCGCCAGCAGCACCGGGACAGGGGTTGGAGAGACCCAGTACTTC. This encodes CASSTGTGVGETQYF.

There are many counts of this clonotype. V gene TRBV30 combines with J gene TRBJ2-5; D may be TRBD2 (5 bases). This CDR3 has 13 residues. CDR1 and CDR2 from the germline V gene are GTSNPN and SVGIG (reference sequence). With 3 bases removed from V and 2 bases from J, the gap between germline ends came to 10 bases. Written as DNA, the CDR3 is TGTGCCTGGAGCGAGGGAAGTCAAGAGACCCAGTACTTC. This encodes CAWSEGSQETQYF.

This clonotype came up many times. This sequence joins TRBV27 and TRBJ1-1, with 7 bases fitting TRBD1. The CDR3 length is 16 residues. V was pared by 3 bases and J by 4 bases, with 11 bases of the junction left unmatched. Germline V lookup: CDR1 MNHEY, CDR2 SMNVEV (reference sequence). The CDR3 loop reads CASSFLEGALSTEAFF. DNA of the CDR3: TGTGCCAGCAGTTTTCTCGAGGGGGCTCTGAGCACTGAAGCTTTCTTT.

In its sample, this clonotype was seen a few times. The J gene is TRBJ2-4, the V gene TRBV15; possible D gene TRBD2, 6 bases. This CDR3 contains 16 residues. The germline gives CDR1 LNHNV, CDR2 YYDKDF (reference sequence). Deletions cut 8 bases from V and 0 bases from J, with 17 bases between. CDR3 sequence (DNA): TGTGCCACCTCAAGACGGGACTCCTTAGCCAAAAACATTCAGTACTTC. Its protein is CATSRRDSLAKNIQYF.

The genes are TRBV10-1 and TRBJ2-5, with TRBD2 as a possible D gene (6 bases). The germline gives CDR1 WNHNN, CDR2 SYGVQD (reference sequence). Trimming stripped 6 bases from V and 4 bases from J, with 15 bases between. The CDR3 has 14 residues. CDR3 amino acids: CASSRGGPRETQYF. As DNA, the CDR3 is TGCGCCAGCAGCCGAGGAGGGCCTCGAGAGACCCAGTACTTC.

This clonotype has a handful of counts. V is TRBV7-9 and J is TRBJ2-3, with a weak D call TRBD2 (5 bases). V was trimmed by 2 bases and J by 2 bases, leaving 11 bases between them. This CDR3 has 15 amino acids. Germline V lookup: CDR1 SEHNR, CDR2 FQNEAQ (reference sequence). This chain's CDR3 is CASSLTAAYTDTQYF. CDR3 nucleotides: TGTGCCAGCAGCTTAACAGCGGCCTACACAGATACGCAGTATTTT.

Many counts were recorded for this clonotype. The chain joins TRBV6-1 to TRBJ2-5; the D call may be TRBD1 or TRBD2 (6 bases each). V was pared by 3 bases and J by 7 bases, with 12 bases between. This CDR3 region has 13 residues. Germline CDR1 and CDR2: MNHNS and SASEGT. The CDR3 DNA reads as TGTGCCAGCAGTGAGGGGGGCTTTGTGACCCAGTACTTC. This codes for CASSEGGFVTQYF.

The chain uses TRBV6-2 or TRBV6-3 and TRBJ2-1; the D is unclear. CDR3 length: 16 residues. The germline V gene encodes CDR1 MNHEY and CDR2 SVGEGT. The ends were cut back, 2 bases at V and 3 bases at J, with 14 bases in the middle. This chain's CDR3 is CASSYLADPIYNEQFF. The CDR3 DNA reads TGTGCCAGCAGTTACCTGGCAGATCCTATCTACAATGAGCAGTTCTTC.

This clonotype was seen many times. The V gene is TRBV6-1, the J gene TRBJ1-1, with D possibly TRBD1 on 5 matching bases. Trimming removed 6 bases at V and 4 bases at J, with 12 bases between. The CDR3 sequence is 13 residues long. In germline, CDR1 is MNHNS, CDR2 SASEGT. CDR3 in amino acids: CASRRDGGTEAFF. The CDR3 DNA is TGTGCCAGCAGGAGGGATGGGGGCACTGAAGCTTTCTTT.

In its sample, this clonotype was seen a few times. The rearrangement links TRBV20-1 to TRBJ2-3; weak D call: TRBD2 (6 bases). This CDR3 comprises 14 residues. Germline assignment: CDR1 DFQATT and CDR2 SNEGSKA (reference sequence). V lost 4 bases to trimming and J lost 0 bases, with 11 bases between them. The CDR3, as DNA: TGCAGTGCTAAAATCGGGAGCAGCACAGATACGCAGTATTTT. This encodes CSAKIGSSTDTQYF.

This clonotype was detected ten times or more. The gene calls are TRBV29-1 and TRBJ2-3; no clear D gene. V was pared by 4 bases and J by 0 bases, with 14 bases between. Per germline, CDR1 SQVTM and CDR2 ANQGSEA. The CDR3 spans 15 residues. CDR3 loop: CSVAFSDRSTDTQYF. The DNA for the CDR3 is TGCAGCGTTGCTTTTTCGGACCGGAGCACAGATACGCAGTATTTT.

Many counts were recorded for this clonotype. The CDR3 DNA reads as TGTGCCAGCAGTCAAGGGACTTTCCACAATGAGCAGTTCTTC. This translates into CASSQGTFHNEQFF. V gene TRBV27 combines with J gene TRBJ2-1, with a tentative D call TRBD2 (6 bases). The V end lost 5 bases, the J end lost 5 bases, and 13 bases lay between the germline ends. The germline V gene has CDR1 MNHEY and CDR2 SMNVEV (reference sequence). This CDR3 is built from 14 residues.

This clonotype was picked up many times. This chain joins TRBV5-1 and TRBJ1-5; D not resolved. V lost 2 bases to trimming and J lost 2 bases, with 5 bases between them. The germline CDR1 and CDR2 sequences are SGHRS and YFSETQ. This CDR3 region has 13 residues. For the CDR3, the DNA is TGCGCCAGCAGCTTCGAGGGCAATCAGCCCCAGCATTTT. This gives the protein CASSFEGNQPQHF.